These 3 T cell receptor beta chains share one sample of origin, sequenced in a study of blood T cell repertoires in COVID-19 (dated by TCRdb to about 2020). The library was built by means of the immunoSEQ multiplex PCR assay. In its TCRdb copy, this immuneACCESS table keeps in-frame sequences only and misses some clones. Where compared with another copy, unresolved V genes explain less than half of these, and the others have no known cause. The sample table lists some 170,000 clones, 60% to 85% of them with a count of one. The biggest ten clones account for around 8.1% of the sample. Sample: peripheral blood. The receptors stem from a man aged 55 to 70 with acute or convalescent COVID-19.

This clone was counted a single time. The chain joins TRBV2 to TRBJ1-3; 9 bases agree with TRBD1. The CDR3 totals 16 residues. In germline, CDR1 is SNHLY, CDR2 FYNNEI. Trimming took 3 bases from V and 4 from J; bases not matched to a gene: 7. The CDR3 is CASSDGTGWSGNTIYF. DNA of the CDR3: TGTGCCAGCAGTGATGGGACAGGGTGGTCGGGAAACACCATATATTTT.

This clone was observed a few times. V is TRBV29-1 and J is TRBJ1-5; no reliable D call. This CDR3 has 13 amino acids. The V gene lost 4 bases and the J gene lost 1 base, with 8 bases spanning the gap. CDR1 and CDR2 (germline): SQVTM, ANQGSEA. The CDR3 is CSVVWASNQPQHF. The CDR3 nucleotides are TGCAGCGTTGTCTGGGCAAGCAATCAGCCCCAGCATTTT.

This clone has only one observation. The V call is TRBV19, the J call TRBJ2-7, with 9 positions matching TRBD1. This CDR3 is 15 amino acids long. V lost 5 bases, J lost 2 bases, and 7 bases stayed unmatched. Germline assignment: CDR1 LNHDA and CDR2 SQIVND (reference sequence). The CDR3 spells CASSVAQGAAYEQYF. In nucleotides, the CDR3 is TGTGCCAGTAGTGTCGCACAGGGGGCGGCCTACGAGCAGTACTTC.